Following are 2 T cell receptor beta chains from one sample sequenced in a study of blood T cells in healthy people across ages. A second PCR, run for about 7 to 11 cycles, used a sample-barcoded 5' primer plus a J-beta primer mix. Each CDR3 protein gets one entry after TCRdb re-called the 5' RACE reads with MiXCR. The table lists over 750,000 distinct CDR3 sequences, roughly 25% of them singletons. The sample was also linked to a second study, of T cells of mothers and their children.

Sequences were obtained from blood. These receptors were obtained from a boy between 5 and 17 years old in good health.

The chain links TRBV5-1 to TRBJ2-6, with D possibly matching TRBD1 (5 bases). The germline V gene encodes CDR1 SGHRS and CDR2 YFSETQ. The V end was cut by 0 bases, the J end by 3 bases, with 16 bases between. CDR3 length: 18 amino acids. The CDR3 here is CASSLGGASERGANVLTF. CDR3 DNA: TGCGCCAGCAGCTTGGGTGGGGCCAGCGAACGTGGGGCCAACGTCCTGACTTTC.

The chain couples TRBV7-2 to TRBJ2-3; D remains ambiguous. This CDR3 comprises 14 residues. The germline CDR1 and CDR2 sequences are SGHTA and FQGNSA. Trimming removed 1 base from V and 2 bases from J, with 7 bases in between. CDR3 coding DNA: TGTGCCAGCAGCTTAGTCCCGGACACAGATACGCAGTATTTT. Protein product: CASSLVPDTDTQYF.